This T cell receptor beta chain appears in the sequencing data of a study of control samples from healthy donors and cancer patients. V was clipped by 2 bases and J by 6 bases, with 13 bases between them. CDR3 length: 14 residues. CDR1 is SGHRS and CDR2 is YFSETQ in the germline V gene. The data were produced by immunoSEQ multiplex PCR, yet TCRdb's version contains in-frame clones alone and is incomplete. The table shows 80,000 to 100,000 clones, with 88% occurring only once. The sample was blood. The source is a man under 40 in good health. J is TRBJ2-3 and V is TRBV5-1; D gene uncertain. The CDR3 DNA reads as TGCGCCAGCAGCTTTGGAGTGATGGTGGATACGCAGTATTTT. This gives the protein CASSFGVMVDTQYF. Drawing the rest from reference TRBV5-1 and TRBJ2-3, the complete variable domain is KAGVTQTPRYLIKTRGQQVTLSCSPISGHRSVSWYQQTPGQGLQFLFEYFSETQRNKGNFPGRFSGRQFSNSRSEMNVSTLELGDSALYLCASSFGVMVDTQYFGPGTRLTVL.